This T cell receptor beta chain was profiled in a study of T cells in Graves' hyperthyroidism and ophthalmopathy. On the study more broadly: Upon initial diagnosis and before any treatment, peripheral blood was collected. Whole-study findings and limits: It was a median approximately six months before onset that the model predicted ophthalmopathy. A model built on 13 V-J features separated ophthalmopathy from stable hyperthyroidism.

From RNA transcripts, TCR beta CDR3 regions were amplified. RT-PCR in the first round (using the HTBI primer set) targeted the TCR CDR3. TCRdb itself ran the multiplex PCR reads through MiXCR, one entry per CDR3 protein. This table has about 500,000 distinct CDR3 sequences, around 15% appearing once. The table lists this clonotype with many counts. Its specificity is unknown. V was shortened by 0 bases and J by 3 bases, with 16 bases between the two germline ends. Germline V lookup: CDR1 SGDLS, CDR2 YYNGEE. There are 16 residues in the CDR3. This rearrangement joins TRBV9 to TRBJ2-7; D possibly corresponds to TRBD1 (6 bases). The sample taken for sequencing was blood. This receptor was taken from a woman aged 18-29 years with Graves' hyperthyroidism. CDR3 DNA: TGTGCCAGCAGCGTAGAAGGCGGCAGGGGTATCTACGAGCAGTACTTC. Encoded protein: CASSVEGGRGIYEQYF.